This T cell receptor beta chain was sequenced for a study of T-cell memory formation after mild COVID-19. Regarding this clonotype: Its matching antigen is unknown.

A 5'RACE reaction primed in the constant segment made cDNA libraries of TCR alpha and TCR beta, and these carried sample barcodes and UMIs. Via MiXCR, TCRdb re-called the 5' RACE reads, giving one row per CDR3 protein. Found here are about 340,000 distinct CDR3 sequences, 13% of them singletons; the top ten hold around 21%. Overall study findings and caveats: The appearance of some responding clones in pre-infection memory suggested that cross-reactive memory joined.

CDR1 is SGHTA, CDR2 FQGNSA, per germline. V shed 6 bases and J 1 base; nucleotides not matched to a gene: 8. The length of the CDR3 is 15 residues. The material sequenced was PBMCs or a T cell subset sorted from them (not recorded which). This receptor was obtained from a man aged 18 to 29 who had mild COVID-19 (a few samples of this study predate the infection). Cell type and time point are not known. V is TRBV7-2 and J is TRBJ2-5; 7 bases map to TRBD2. In nucleotides, the CDR3 is TGTGCCAGCAGACCCAGCGGGGCGGCCCAAGAGACCCAGTACTTC. Its protein is CASRPSGAAQETQYF. Based on the CDR3 plus reference TRBV7-2 and TRBJ2-5, the full variable domain is GAGVSQSPSNKVTEKGKDVELRCDPISGHTALYWYRQSLGQGLEFLIYFQGNSAPDKSGLPSDRFSAERTGGSVSTLTIQRTQQEDSAVYLCASRPSGAAQETQYFGPGTRLLVL.